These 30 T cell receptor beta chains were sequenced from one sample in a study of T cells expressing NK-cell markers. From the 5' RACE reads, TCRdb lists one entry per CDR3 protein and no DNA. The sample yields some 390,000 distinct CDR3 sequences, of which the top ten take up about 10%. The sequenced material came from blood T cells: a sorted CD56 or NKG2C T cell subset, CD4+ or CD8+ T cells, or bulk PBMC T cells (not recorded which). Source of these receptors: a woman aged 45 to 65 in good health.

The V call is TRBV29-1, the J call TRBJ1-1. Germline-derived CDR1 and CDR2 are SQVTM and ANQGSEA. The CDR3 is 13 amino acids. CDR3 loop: CSVGYGEGAEAFF.

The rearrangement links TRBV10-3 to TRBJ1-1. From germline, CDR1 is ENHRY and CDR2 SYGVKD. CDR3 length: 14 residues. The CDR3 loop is CAISQLRADTEAFF.

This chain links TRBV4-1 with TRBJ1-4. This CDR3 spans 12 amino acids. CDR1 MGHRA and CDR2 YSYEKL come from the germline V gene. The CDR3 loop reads CASSQVGEKLFF.

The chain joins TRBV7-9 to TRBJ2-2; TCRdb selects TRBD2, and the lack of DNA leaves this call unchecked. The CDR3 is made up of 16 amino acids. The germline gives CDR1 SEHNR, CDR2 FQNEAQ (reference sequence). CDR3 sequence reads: CASSFPGSTNTGELFF.

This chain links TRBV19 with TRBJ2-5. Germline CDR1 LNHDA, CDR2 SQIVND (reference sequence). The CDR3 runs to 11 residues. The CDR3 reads CASSMGETQYF. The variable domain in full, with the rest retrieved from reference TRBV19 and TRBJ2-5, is DGGITQSPKYLFRKEGQNVTLSCEQNLNHDAMYWYRQDPGQGLRLIYYSQIVNDFQKGDIAEGYSVSREKKESFPLTVTSAQKNPTAFYLCASSMGETQYFGPGTRLLVL.

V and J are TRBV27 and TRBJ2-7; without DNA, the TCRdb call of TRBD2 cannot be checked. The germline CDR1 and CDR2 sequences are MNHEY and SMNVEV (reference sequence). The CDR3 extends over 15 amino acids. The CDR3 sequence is CASSYSGVDPYEQYF.

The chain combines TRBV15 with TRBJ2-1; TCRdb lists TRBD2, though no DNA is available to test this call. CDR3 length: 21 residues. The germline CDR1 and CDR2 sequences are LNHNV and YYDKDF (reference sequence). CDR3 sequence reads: CATSRLDGTSGSKWGNNEQFF. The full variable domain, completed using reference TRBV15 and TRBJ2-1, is DAMVIQNPRYQVTQFGKPVTLSCSQTLNHNVMYWYQQKSSQAPKLLFHYYDKDFNNEADTPDNFQSRRPNTSFCFLDIRSPGLGDTAMYLCATSRLDGTSGSKWGNNEQFFGPGTRLTVL.

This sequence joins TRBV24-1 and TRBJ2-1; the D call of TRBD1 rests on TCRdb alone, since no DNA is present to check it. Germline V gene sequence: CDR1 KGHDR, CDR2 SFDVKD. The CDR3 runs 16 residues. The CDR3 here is CATSDPGPRGVSEQFF.

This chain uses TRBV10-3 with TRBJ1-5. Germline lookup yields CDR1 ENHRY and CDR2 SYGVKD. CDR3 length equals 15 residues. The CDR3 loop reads CAISESGEGFQPQHF.

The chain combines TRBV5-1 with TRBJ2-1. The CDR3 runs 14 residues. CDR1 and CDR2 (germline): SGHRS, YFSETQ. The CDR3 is CASSLGNSYNEQFF.

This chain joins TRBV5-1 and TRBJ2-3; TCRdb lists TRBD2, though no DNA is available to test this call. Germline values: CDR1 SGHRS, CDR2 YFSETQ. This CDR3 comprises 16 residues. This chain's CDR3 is CASSLSGTSGVDTQYF.

This CDR3 is CASSLAGGHGDTQYF. The chain carries TRBV4-1 and TRBJ2-3; TCRdb indicates TRBD2, and absent DNA this call remains unverified. The CDR3 spans 15 residues. The V gene's germline CDR1 is MGHRA and CDR2 YSYEKL.

CDR3 loop: CASSLEGLAYGYTF. This rearrangement joins TRBV12-3 or TRBV12-4 to TRBJ1-2; TCRdb returns TRBD1, unconfirmable since there is no DNA. CDR3 length equals 14 residues.

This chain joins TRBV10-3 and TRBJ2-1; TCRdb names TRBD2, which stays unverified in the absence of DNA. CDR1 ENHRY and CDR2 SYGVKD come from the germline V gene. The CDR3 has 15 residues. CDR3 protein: CAISLAGGTNNEQFF.

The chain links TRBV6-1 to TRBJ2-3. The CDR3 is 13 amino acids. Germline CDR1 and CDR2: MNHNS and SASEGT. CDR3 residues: CASHVLFTDTQYF.

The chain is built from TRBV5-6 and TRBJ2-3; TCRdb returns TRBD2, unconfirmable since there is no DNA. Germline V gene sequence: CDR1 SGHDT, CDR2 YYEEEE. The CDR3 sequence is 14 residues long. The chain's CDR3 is CASSISGSLDTQYF.

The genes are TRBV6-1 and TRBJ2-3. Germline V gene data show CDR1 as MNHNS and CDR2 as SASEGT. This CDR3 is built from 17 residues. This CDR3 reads CASSVRGNSFSTDTQYF.

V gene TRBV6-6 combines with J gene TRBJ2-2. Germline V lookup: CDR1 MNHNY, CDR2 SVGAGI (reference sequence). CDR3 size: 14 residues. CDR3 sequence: CASSYSMGSGELFF.

CDR3 amino acids: CASTRGNSYTF. This chain uses TRBV2 with TRBJ1-2. The CDR3 consists of 11 residues. Germline V gene data show CDR1 as SNHLY and CDR2 as FYNNEI.

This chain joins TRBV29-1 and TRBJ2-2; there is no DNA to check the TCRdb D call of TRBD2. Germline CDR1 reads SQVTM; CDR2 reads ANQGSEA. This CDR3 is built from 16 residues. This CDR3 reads CSVVGAGGTDTGELFF.

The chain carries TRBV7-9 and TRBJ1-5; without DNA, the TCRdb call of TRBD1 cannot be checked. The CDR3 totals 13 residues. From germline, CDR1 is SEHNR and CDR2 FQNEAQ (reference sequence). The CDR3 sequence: CAAYQGDWQPQHF.

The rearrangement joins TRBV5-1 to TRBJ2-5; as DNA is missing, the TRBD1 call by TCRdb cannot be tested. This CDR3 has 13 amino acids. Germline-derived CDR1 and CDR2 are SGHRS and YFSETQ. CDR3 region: CASSPGPQETQYF. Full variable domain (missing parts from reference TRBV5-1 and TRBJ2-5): KAGVTQTPRYLIKTRGQQVTLSCSPISGHRSVSWYQQTPGQGLQFLFEYFSETQRNKGNFPGRFSGRQFSNSRSEMNVSTLELGDSALYLCASSPGPQETQYFGPGTRLLVL.

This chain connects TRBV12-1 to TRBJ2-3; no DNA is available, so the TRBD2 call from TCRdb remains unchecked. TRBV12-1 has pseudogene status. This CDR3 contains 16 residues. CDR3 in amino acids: CASSSKLAGGPDTQYF.

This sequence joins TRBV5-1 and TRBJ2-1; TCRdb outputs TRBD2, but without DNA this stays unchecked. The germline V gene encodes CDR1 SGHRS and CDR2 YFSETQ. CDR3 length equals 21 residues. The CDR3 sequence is CASSSGLGAPGLAGVIDEQFF.

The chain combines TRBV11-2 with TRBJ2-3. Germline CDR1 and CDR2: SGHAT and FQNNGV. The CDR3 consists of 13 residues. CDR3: CASVVPSTDTQYF.

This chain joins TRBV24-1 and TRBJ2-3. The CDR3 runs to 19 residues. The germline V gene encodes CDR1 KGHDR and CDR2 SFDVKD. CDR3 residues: CATHRSAQRRKPSTDTQYF.

The CDR3 sequence: CSVEDQGAGEKLFF. The chain is built from TRBV29-1 and TRBJ1-4; the D call of TRBD1 rests on TCRdb alone, since no DNA is present to check it. The CDR3 spans 14 residues. Germline V lookup: CDR1 SQVTM, CDR2 ANQGSEA.

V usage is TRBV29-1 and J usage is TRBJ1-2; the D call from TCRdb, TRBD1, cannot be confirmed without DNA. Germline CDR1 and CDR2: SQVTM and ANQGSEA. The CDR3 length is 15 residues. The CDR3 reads CSGGTGGTANYGYTF.

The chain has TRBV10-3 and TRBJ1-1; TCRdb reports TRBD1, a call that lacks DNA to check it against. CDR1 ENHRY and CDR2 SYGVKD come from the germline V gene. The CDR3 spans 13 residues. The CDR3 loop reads CAIRRTGEMGAFF.

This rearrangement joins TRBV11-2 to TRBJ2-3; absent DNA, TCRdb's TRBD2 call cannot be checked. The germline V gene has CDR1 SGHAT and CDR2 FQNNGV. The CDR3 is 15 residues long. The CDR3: CASSFSAASTDTQYF.